This T cell receptor (beta chain) derives from a study of breast tumors, draining lymph nodes, adjacent tissues. The study's findings and limits: Tumor and nontumor repertoires were significantly more similar in luminal-like than in basal-like breast cancer. Tumors had less TCR diversity than lymph nodes, more than nontumor tissue. Data fit most tumor T cells coming from lymph node, expanding in tumor. Data only fit, rather than demonstrated, lymph node origin of most tumor T cells.

The CDR3 is 17 amino acids. Germline V gives CDR1 SGHDN, CDR2 FVKESK. Samples came from axillary lymph nodes draining the breast cancer. TCRdb analysed the multiplex PCR reads with MiXCR anew, one entry per CDR3 protein. In the table there are over 250,000 distinct CDR3 sequences, under 35% of which are singletons. Concerning this clonotype itself: No antigen is known for it. A much larger clone lies a single base off, so this may be a read error.

This TCR was recovered from a female donor with breast cancer. Some clones in this sample may be carry-over from other donors' samples. The V call is TRBV14, the J call TRBJ2-3; no reliable D call. Source material: axillary lymph node tissue. CDR3 DNA sequence: TGTGCCAGCAGCCAAGATCGTAGGGCTCCACTCACAGCTACGCAGTATTTT. It specifies CASSQDRRAPLTATQYF.